The rows below give T cell receptor beta chains drawn from one sample of a study of blood T cells in healthy people across ages. TCRdb reprocessed the 5' RACE reads with MiXCR, giving one entry per CDR3 protein. The sample shows around 1.7 million distinct CDR3 sequences, about 28% of them seen only once. The sample consisted of blood. These receptors all stem from a woman under 40 in good health. Both conserved end residues are part of each CDR3.

TRBV15,TRBJ2-5,CATSRPNAGGQETQYF
TRBV20-1,.,CSVRGDGTNYEQYF
TRBV7-2,TRBJ2-7,CAGSLPSGSSYEQYF
TRBV20-1,TRBJ2-7,CSAHRGGLRSYEQYF
TRBV7-2,TRBJ2-5,CASSLGHLEETQYF
TRBV6-2/TRBV6-3,TRBJ1-1,CASSYSEHRSNTEAFF
TRBV11-2,TRBJ2-2,CASSRLSMNTGELFF
TRBV7-9,TRBJ2-7,CASSALTGTAPWEQYF
TRBV20-1,TRBJ1-1,CSASRVNTEAFF
TRBV11-2,TRBJ1-2,CASSYDRGQHYGYTF
TRBV12-3/TRBV12-4,TRBJ2-7,CASGAPSYEQYF
TRBV7-9,TRBJ2-7,CASSLLGGWYEQYF
TRBV14,TRBJ2-3,CASSHLTGLTDTQYF
TRBV2,TRBJ2-5,CASNGGLGAETQYF
TRBV29-1,TRBJ2-5,CSVEGRVKETQYF
TRBV7-9,TRBJ2-7,CASSHRDKYEQYF
TRBV5-1,TRBJ2-1,CASSLGGQPAYNEQFF
TRBV20-1,TRBJ2-2,CSARSGGGTGELFF
TRBV6-2/TRBV6-3,TRBJ2-1,CASRILAERGSEQFF
TRBV6-6,TRBJ1-2,CAATHNDRNSYGYTF
TRBV6-5,TRBJ2-3,CASSPPGDTQYF
TRBV20-1,TRBJ2-1,CSAREGYQNEQFF
TRBV12-3/TRBV12-4,TRBJ2-1,CASSLTGLGGNEQFF
TRBV5-6,TRBJ1-2,CASSPGQIRGYTF
TRBV20-1,TRBJ2-5,CSGGGSGETQYF
TRBV27,TRBJ2-3,CACSSGTYTDTQYF
TRBV12-3/TRBV12-4,.,CASTKTEDQETQYF
TRBV11-2,TRBJ2-1,CASSLEGLAYNEQFF
TRBV12-3/TRBV12-4,TRBJ1-6,CASSLHPLDGNSPPHF
TRBV6-5,TRBJ1-3,CASSRGGRHSGNTIYF
TRBV28,TRBJ2-1,CASSSTGFEQFF
TRBV28,TRBJ1-4,CASSYAGTVNEKLFF
TRBV3-1,TRBJ1-2,CASSQMVEGFGYTF
TRBV4-3,TRBJ2-3,CASSRQGSTDTQYF
TRBV5-1,TRBJ2-1,CASRGSGGTTYNEQFF
TRBV3-1,TRBJ2-7,CASSPPGVAGVGEQYF
TRBV20-1,TRBJ2-2,CSARPGTANTGELFF
TRBV6-2/TRBV6-3,TRBJ2-6,CASSYGQANVLTF
TRBV20-1,TRBJ1-2,CSAETEGYGYTF
TRBV7-9,TRBJ2-7,CASSPGLPSGYEQYF
TRBV6-2/TRBV6-3,TRBJ2-7,CASSRTSATYEQYF
TRBV29-1,TRBJ2-7,CSPTRDSRTYEQYF
TRBV7-6,TRBJ2-5,CTSSLELTGGKEQYF
TRBV27,TRBJ2-7,CASSHQRRALTQQYF